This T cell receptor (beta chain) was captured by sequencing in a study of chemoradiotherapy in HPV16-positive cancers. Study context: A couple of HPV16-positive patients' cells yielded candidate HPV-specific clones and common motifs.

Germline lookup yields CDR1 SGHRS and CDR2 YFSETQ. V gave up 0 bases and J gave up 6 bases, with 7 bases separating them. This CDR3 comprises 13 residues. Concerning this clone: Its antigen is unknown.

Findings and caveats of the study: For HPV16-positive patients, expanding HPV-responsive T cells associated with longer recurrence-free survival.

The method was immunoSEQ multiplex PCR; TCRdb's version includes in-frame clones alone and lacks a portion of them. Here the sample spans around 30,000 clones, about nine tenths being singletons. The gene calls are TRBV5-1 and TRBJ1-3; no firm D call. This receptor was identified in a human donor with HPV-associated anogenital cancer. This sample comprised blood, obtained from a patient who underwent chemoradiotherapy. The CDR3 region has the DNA TGCGCCAGCAGCTTGGATTGGGCAAACACCATATATTTT. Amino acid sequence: CASSLDWANTIYF.